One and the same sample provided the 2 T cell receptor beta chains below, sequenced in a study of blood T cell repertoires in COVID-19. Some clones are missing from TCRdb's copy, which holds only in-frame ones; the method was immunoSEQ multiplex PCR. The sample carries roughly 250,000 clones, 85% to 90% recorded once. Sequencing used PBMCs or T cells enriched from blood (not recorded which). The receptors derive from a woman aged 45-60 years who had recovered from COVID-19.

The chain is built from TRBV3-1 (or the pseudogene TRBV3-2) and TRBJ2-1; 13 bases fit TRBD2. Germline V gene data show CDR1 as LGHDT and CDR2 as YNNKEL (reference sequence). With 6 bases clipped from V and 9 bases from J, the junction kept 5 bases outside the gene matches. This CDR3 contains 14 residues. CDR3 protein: CASRLAGGRGEQFF. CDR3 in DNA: TGTGCCAGCAGACTAGCGGGAGGGCGGGGTGAGCAGTTCTTC.

CDR3 nucleotides: TGTGCCAGCTCACCACCGGGAGTCTACGAGCAGTACTTC. It translates to CASSPPGVYEQYF. This sequence joins TRBV18 and TRBJ2-7; a possible D gene is TRBD2 (5 bases). This CDR3 has 13 residues. Trimming removed 0 bases at V and 3 bases at J, with 6 bases between. Germline CDR1 is KGHSH and CDR2 is LQKENI.